This T cell receptor beta chain was sequenced during a study of blood T cell repertoires in COVID-19. Study details: There were acute and convalescent COVID-19 samples, and they came from the United States, Italy and Spain. Sample material is recorded as cDNA or gDNA derived from T cells, B-cell-depleted T cells, or PBMCs.

The CDR3 is 15 amino acids. From germline, CDR1 is SGHDN and CDR2 FVKESK. V trimming: 7 bases; J trimming: 5 bases; junction bases outside the gene matches: 9. Authors' data handling: Amplifying reference gene primers gave estimates of nucleated cell counts. Generated by immunoSEQ multiplex PCR, the TCRdb table keeps only in-frame clones and is missing some. V and J calls and clone size are copied from that table; D and trimming were computed from the DNA. The table records more than 80,000 clones, about 80% of them present only once. The clonotype comes from a human donor in a cohort sampled during active COVID-19. The sample consisted of peripheral blood. The V and J genes are TRBV14 and TRBJ2-5; TRBD2 matches at 11 bases. CDR3: CASNRLAGFGETQYF. CDR3 in DNA: TGTGCCAGCAACCGACTAGCGGGGTTTGGGGAGACCCAGTACTTC.